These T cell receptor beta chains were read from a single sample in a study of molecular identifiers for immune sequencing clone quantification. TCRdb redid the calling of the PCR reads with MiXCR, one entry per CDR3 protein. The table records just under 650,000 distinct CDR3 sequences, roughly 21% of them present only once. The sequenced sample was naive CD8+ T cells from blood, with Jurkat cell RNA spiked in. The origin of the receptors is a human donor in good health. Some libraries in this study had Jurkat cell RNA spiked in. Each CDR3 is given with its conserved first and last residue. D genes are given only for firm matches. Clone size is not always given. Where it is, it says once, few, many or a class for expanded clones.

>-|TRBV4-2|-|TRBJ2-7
CASGQGMLQGAYEQYF
TGTGCCAGCGGCCAAGGAATGTTACAGGGAGCCTACGAGCAGTACTTC
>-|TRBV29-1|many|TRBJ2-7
CSALAQGSSYEQYF
TGCAGCGCCTTGGCGCAGGGGAGCTCCTACGAGCAGTACTTC
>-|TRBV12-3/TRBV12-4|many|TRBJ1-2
CASSLFLYGYTF
TGTGCCAGCAGTTTATTCCTCTATGGCTACACCTTC
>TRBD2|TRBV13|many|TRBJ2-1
CASSFPGLAGDNEQFF
TGTGCCAGCAGCTTCCCGGGACTAGCGGGAGACAATGAGCAGTTCTTC
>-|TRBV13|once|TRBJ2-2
CASSLASGLSGELFF
TGTGCCAGCAGCTTAGCCAGCGGGCTTAGCGGGGAGCTGTTTTTT
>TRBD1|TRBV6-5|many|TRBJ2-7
CASSYSPPGQGTYEQYF
TGTGCCAGCAGTTACTCGCCCCCGGGACAGGGAACCTACGAGCAGTACTTC
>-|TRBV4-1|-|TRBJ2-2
CASSHGTASTGELFF
TGCGCCAGCAGCCACGGGACGGCGAGCACCGGGGAGCTGTTTTTT
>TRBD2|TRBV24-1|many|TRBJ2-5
CATSDLTSDETQYF
TGTGCCACCAGTGACTTGACTAGCGACGAGACCCAGTACTTC
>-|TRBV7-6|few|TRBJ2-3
CASSLIGGPSSTDTQYF
TGTGCCAGCAGCTTGATCGGGGGCCCCTCATCCACAGATACGCAGTATTTT
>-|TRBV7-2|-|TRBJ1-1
CASSLVVSGDAFF
TGTGCCAGCAGCTTGGTTGTTTCAGGGGATGCTTTCTTT
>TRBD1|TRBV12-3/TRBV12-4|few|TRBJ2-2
CATSGTGSGELFF
TGTGCCACCTCCGGGACAGGGTCCGGGGAGCTGTTTTTT
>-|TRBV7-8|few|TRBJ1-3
CASRAGAGGGNTIYF
TGTGCCAGCAGGGCCGGGGCCGGAGGAGGAAACACCATATATTTT
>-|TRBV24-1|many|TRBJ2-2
CATSDWGPLGTGELFF
TGTGCCACCAGTGATTGGGGCCCTCTCGGGACCGGGGAGCTGTTTTTT
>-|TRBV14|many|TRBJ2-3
CASAKLFGSTDTQYF
TGTGCCAGCGCCAAGCTATTCGGATCCACAGATACGCAGTATTTT
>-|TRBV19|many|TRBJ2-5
CASSIATGMETQYF
TGTGCCAGTAGTATTGCGACAGGAATGGAGACCCAGTACTTC